Reported below is one T cell receptor beta chain. The antigen remains undetermined. Germline CDR1 is LGHNA and CDR2 is YSLEER. The CDR3 length is 13 residues. cDNA libraries of TCR beta carried unique molecular identifiers. TCRdb reprocessed the PCR reads via MiXCR and lists one record per CDR3 protein. The sample lists 350,000 to 450,000 distinct CDR3 sequences; roughly 40% were seen once. The sample comes from a study of post-analysis software for immune sequencing data. Overall study results and limits: Five TRBV segments, including TRBV5-6, TRBV5-1 and TRBV20-1, were more frequent in patients than controls.

This chain joins TRBV4-3 and TRBJ2-7, with TRBD1 identical over 8 bases. The J call is uncertain, as TRBJ2-5 better fits the DNA end. Material for sequencing was blood. This TCR derives from a girl aged 2-10 years with multiple sclerosis. Here the CDR3 DNA reads TGCGCCAGCAGCCAAAGACAGGGGAAGACCCAGTACTTC. It codes for CASSQRQGKTQYF.